A single T cell receptor beta chain is shown here with its context. Trimming left V 0 bases short and J 1 base short, with 10 bases between. This CDR3 contains 16 residues. Germline loops: CDR1 MNHEY, CDR2 SVGAGI. Methods used by the authors: By means of reference gene primer amplification, nucleated cell counts were estimated. Sequencing was performed with immunoSEQ multiplex PCR; in TCRdb, only in-frame clones are kept and a portion is missing. V and J calls and clone size come straight from that table; D and trimming were deduced from the DNA. The repertoire holds approximately 47,000 clones, with 70% to 90% as singletons. This sample stems from a study of blood T cell repertoires in COVID-19. Study-level information: Whether acute or convalescent, the COVID-19 samples came from the United States, Italy and Spain. T cells, B-cell-depleted T cells, or PBMCs supplied cDNA or gDNA.

The sample taken for sequencing was peripheral blood. The J gene is TRBJ2-4, the V gene TRBV6-5; TRBD2 is a possible D gene (6 bases). The TCR originated in an older woman with acute or convalescent COVID-19. The CDR3 is CASSYSAGTAKNIQYF. The CDR3 DNA is TGTGCCAGCAGTTACTCCGCGGGAACCGCCAAAAACATTCAGTACTTC.